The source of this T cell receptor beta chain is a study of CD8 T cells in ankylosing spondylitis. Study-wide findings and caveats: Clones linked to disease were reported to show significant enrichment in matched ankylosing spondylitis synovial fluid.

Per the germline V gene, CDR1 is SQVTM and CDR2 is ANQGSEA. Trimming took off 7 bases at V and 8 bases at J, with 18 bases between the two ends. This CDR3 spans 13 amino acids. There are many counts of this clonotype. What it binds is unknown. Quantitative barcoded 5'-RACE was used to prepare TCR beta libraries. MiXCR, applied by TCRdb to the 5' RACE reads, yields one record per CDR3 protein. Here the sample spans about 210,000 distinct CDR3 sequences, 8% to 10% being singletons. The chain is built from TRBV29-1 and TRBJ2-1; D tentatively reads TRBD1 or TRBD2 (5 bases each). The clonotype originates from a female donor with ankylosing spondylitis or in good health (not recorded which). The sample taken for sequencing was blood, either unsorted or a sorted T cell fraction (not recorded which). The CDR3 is CSALPGTAYEQFF. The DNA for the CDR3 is TGCAGCGCACTGCCAGGGACGGCATATGAGCAGTTCTTC.